The T cell receptor beta chain under discussion was sequenced for a study of cytomegalovirus exposure and HLA in healthy donors. Overall study results and limits: Cytomegalovirus status, reportedly, was diagnosed with high specificity and sensitivity by the classifier.

This clone rates as medium-sized. Its antigen is unidentified. Germline V lookup: CDR1 LNHDA, CDR2 SQIVND (reference sequence). V lost 4 bases, J lost 0 bases, and 4 bases stayed unmatched. This CDR3 region has 16 residues. PCR used 60 Vbeta primers and 13 Jbeta primers. Here immunoSEQ multiplex PCR was the method, and the copy in TCRdb shows in-frame clones only, minus some. The table has about 69,000 clones, 68% seen once. The chain is built from TRBV19 and TRBJ2-3, with 10 positions matching TRBD1. The receptor's source is a woman in her 30s in good health and CMV-seronegative. Sequenced: PBMCs. Here the CDR3 reads CASSRGQGTSTDTQYF. The CDR3 DNA follows: TGTGCCAGTAGTAGGGGACAGGGGACTAGCACAGATACGCAGTATTTT. The full variable domain, with the rest looked up from reference TRBV19 and TRBJ2-3, is DGGITQSPKYLFRKEGQNVTLSCEQNLNHDAMYWYRQDPGQGLRLIYYSQIVNDFQKGDIAEGYSVSREKKESFPLTVTSAQKNPTAFYLCASSRGQGTSTDTQYFGPGTRLTVL.